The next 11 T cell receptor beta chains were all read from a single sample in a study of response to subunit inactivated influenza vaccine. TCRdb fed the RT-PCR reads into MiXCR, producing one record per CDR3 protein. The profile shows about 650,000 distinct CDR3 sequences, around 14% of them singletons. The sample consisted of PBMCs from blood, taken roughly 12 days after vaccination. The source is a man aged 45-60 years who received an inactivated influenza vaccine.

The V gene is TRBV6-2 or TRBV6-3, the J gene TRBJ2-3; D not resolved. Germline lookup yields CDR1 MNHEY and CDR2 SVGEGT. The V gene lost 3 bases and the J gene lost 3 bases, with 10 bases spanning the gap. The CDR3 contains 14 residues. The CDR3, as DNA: TGTGCCAGCAGTTATGGCCAGCTAACAGATACGCAGTATTTT. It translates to CASSYGQLTDTQYF.

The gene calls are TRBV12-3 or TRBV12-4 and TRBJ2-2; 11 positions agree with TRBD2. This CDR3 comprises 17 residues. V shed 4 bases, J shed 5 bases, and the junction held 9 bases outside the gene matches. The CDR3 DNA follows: TGTGCCAGCAGTTCCCGGACTAGCGGGCTTAGGACCGGGGAGCTGTTTTTT. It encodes CASSSRTSGLRTGELFF.

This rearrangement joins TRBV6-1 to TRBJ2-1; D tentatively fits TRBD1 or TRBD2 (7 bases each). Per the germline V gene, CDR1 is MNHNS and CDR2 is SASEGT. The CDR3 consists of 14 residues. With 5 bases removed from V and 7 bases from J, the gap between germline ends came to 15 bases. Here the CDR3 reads CASSPGGGLNEQFF. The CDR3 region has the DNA TGTGCCAGCAGTCCAGGGGGGGGGTTGAATGAGCAGTTCTTC.

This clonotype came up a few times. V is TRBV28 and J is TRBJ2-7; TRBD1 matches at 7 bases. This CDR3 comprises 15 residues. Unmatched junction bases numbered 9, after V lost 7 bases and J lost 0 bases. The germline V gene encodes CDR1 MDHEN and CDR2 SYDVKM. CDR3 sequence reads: CASKTTGLSSYEQYF. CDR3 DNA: TGTGCCAGCAAGACGACAGGGCTGAGCTCCTACGAGCAGTACTTC.

CDR3 residues: CASSFSGSIDNEQFF. CDR3 DNA sequence: TGTGCCAGCAGCTTTAGCGGGAGTATCGACAATGAGCAGTTCTTC. This chain links TRBV7-2 with TRBJ2-1, with 9 bases fitting TRBD2. The CDR3 covers 15 residues. V was pared by 3 bases and J by 5 bases, with 5 bases of the junction left unmatched. The germline V gene encodes CDR1 SGHTA and CDR2 FQGNSA. Supplemented by reference TRBV7-2 and TRBJ2-1, the full variable domain reads GAGVSQSPSNKVTEKGKDVELRCDPISGHTALYWYRQSLGQGLEFLIYFQGNSAPDKSGLPSDRFSAERTGGSVSTLTIQRTQQEDSAVYLCASSFSGSIDNEQFFGPGTRLTVL.

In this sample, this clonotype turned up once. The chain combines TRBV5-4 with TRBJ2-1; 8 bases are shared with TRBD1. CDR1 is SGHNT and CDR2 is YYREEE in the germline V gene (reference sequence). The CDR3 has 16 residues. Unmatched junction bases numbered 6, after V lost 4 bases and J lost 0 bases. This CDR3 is CASSHGTGSSYNEQFF. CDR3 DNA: TGTGCCAGCAGCCATGGGACAGGAAGCTCCTACAATGAGCAGTTCTTC.

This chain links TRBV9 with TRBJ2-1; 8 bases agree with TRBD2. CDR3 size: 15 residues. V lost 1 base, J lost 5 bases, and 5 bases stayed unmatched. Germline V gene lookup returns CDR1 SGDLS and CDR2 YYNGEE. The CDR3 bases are TGTGCCAGCAGCGTAAGCGGGAGTTCTAACAATGAGCAGTTCTTC. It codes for CASSVSGSSNNEQFF.

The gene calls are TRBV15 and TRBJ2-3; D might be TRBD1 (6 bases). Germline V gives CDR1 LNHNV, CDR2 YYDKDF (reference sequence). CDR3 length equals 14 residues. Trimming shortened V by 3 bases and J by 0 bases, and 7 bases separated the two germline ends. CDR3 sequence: CATSRGTSTDTQYF. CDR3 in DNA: TGTGCCACCAGCAGGGGGACAAGCACAGATACGCAGTATTTT.

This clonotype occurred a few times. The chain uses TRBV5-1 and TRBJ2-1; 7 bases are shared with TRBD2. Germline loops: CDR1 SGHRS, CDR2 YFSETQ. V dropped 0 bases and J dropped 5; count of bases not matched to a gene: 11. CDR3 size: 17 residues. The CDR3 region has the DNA TGCGCCAGCAGCTTGGCCAGGAGGCAGCGGGGAAACAATGAGCAGTTCTTC. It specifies CASSLARRQRGNNEQFF.

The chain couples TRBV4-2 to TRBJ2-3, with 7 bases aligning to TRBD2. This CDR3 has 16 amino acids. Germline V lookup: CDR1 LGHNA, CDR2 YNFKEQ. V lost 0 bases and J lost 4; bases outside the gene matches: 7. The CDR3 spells CASSQDKAGAADTQYF. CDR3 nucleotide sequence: TGTGCCAGCAGCCAAGATAAGGCGGGAGCGGCAGATACGCAGTATTTT.

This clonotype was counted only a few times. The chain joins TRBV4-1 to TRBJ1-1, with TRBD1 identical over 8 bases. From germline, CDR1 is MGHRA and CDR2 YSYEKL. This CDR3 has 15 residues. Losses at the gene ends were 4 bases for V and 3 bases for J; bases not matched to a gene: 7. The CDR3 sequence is CASSPTGQEDTEAFF. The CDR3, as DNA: TGCGCCAGCAGCCCTACGGGACAGGAGGACACTGAAGCTTTCTTT.